This passage covers 21 T cell receptor beta chains from one sample sequenced in a study of T-cell memory formation after mild COVID-19. One entry per CDR3 protein results from TCRdb running MiXCR on the 5' RACE reads. The profile covers roughly 310,000 distinct CDR3 sequences, with 15% appearing a single time and about 20% taken by the ten largest. The sample was PBMCs or a T cell subset sorted from them (not recorded which). All receptors derive from a man between 18 and 29 years old who had mild COVID-19 (a few samples of this study predate the infection). Cell type and time point are not known.

This clonotype appeared many times. V is TRBV4-3 and J is TRBJ2-7; perhaps TRBD1 as D (6 bases). This CDR3 has 14 amino acids. Trimming stripped 4 bases from V and 3 bases from J, with 13 bases between. Germline lookup yields CDR1 LGHNA and CDR2 YSLEER. The CDR3 DNA reads as TGCGCCAGCAGCCGAGAGACAGGTCTCTACGAGCAGTACTTC. Protein product: CASSRETGLYEQYF.

This clonotype has only a few counts. The chain uses TRBV7-2 and TRBJ2-5; TRBD2 might be the D (6 bases). This CDR3 is built from 15 residues. V was cut by 5 bases and J by 6 bases, with 19 bases left in between. Germline V CDR1 and CDR2: SGHTA, FQGNSA. The CDR3: CASSPPGTGKKTQYF. In nucleotides, the CDR3 is TGTGCCAGCAGCCCACCCGGGACTGGAAAGAAGACCCAGTACTTC.

In its sample, this clonotype was seen a few times. This chain links TRBV28 with TRBJ2-3, with TRBD2 matching over 16 bases. Germline loops: CDR1 MDHEN, CDR2 SYDVKM. V trimming: 7 bases; J trimming: 7 bases; junction bases outside the gene matches: 5. The CDR3 runs 15 residues. The CDR3 DNA reads as TGTGCCAGCACAGGGACTAGCGGGGGGGCTTATACGCAGTATTTT. This sequence encodes CASTGTSGGAYTQYF. The whole variable domain, remainder taken from reference TRBV28 and TRBJ2-3, is DVKVTQSSRYLVKRTGEKVFLECVQDMDHENMFWYRQDPGLGLRLIYFSYDVKMKEKGDIPEGYSVSREKKERFSLILESASTNQTSMYLCASTGTSGGAYTQYFGPGTRLTVL.

This clonotype was counted a few times. The J gene is TRBJ1-1, the V gene TRBV5-1, with D hard to call. The CDR3 extends over 14 amino acids. Trimming took off 4 bases at V and 4 bases at J, with 14 bases between the two ends. Germline V gene lookup returns CDR1 SGHRS and CDR2 YFSETQ. CDR3 sequence (DNA): TGCGCCAGCAGCGTAGGAGAGAGTGTCACTGAAGCTTTCTTT. Translating gives CASSVGESVTEAFF.

CDR3 coding DNA: TGTGCCTGGACGTTCTCCGAGACCGGTGGGACCCAGTACTTC. Amino acid sequence: CAWTFSETGGTQYF. The chain has TRBV30 and TRBJ2-5; no firm D call. CDR1 and CDR2 from the germline V gene are GTSNPN and SVGIG (reference sequence). The length of the CDR3 is 14 residues. V dropped 4 bases and J dropped 7 bases, with 19 bases sitting between them. Full variable domain (outside the CDR3, taken from reference TRBV30 and TRBJ2-5): SQTIHQWPATLVQPVGSPLSLECTVEGTSNPNLYWYRQAAGRGLQLLFYSVGIGQISSEVPQNLSASRPQDRQFILSSKKLLLSDSGFYLCAWTFSETGGTQYFGPGTRLLVL.

The gene calls are TRBV7-9 and TRBJ2-1, with 9 bases matching TRBD2. Germline lookup yields CDR1 SEHNR and CDR2 FQNEAQ (reference sequence). There are 15 residues in the CDR3. V was clipped by 5 bases and J by 9 bases; unmatched bases: 11. In nucleotides, the CDR3 is TGTGCCAGCAGCCCCGGGACTAGCATCGTCAGTGAGCAGTTCTTC. It yields the protein CASSPGTSIVSEQFF.

V and J are TRBV4-1 and TRBJ2-2; the match to TRBD2 covers 9 bases. The CDR3 consists of 15 residues. The germline gives CDR1 MGHRA, CDR2 YSYEKL. After removal of 4 bases from V and 6 bases from J, the junction contained 6 bases not matched to a gene. The CDR3 DNA is TGCGCCAGCAGCCTGGAGACTAGCGGCCCCGGGGAGCTGTTTTTT. Encoded protein: CASSLETSGPGELFF.

DNA for the CDR3: TGTGCCAGCCATCAGAATAATTCACCCCTCCACTTT. Its protein is CASHQNNSPLHF. The chain combines TRBV12-3 or TRBV12-4 with TRBJ1-6; D gene uncertain. Trimming removed 8 bases at V and 5 bases at J, with 7 bases between. The CDR3 length is 12 residues.

V is TRBV4-2 and J is TRBJ2-1; D is unresolved. The V gene lost 0 bases and the J gene lost 15 bases, with 9 bases spanning the gap. The CDR3 extends over 11 amino acids. Germline lookup yields CDR1 LGHNA and CDR2 YNFKEQ. CDR3 bases: TGTGCCAGCAGCCAAGACTCTAGTCGGTTCTTC. Its protein product is CASSQDSSRFF.

The chain has TRBV6-2 or TRBV6-3 and TRBJ2-1; D not resolved. V was trimmed by 3 bases and J by 3 bases, leaving 9 bases between them. Germline values: CDR1 MNHEY, CDR2 SVGEGT. The CDR3 contains 14 residues. CDR3 DNA sequence: TGTGCCAGCAGTTATGGTGGTTTCTACAATGAGCAGTTCTTC. Translated: CASSYGGFYNEQFF.

The chain employs TRBV4-2 and TRBJ2-6; D is unclear. V shed 0 bases and J shed 0 bases, with 6 bases lying between them. Germline assignment: CDR1 LGHNA and CDR2 YNFKEQ. The CDR3 covers 16 residues. As DNA, the CDR3 is TGTGCCAGCAGCCAAGATCGAACCTCTGGGGCCAACGTCCTGACTTTC. It yields the protein CASSQDRTSGANVLTF.

In this sample, this clonotype turned up many times. V gene TRBV4-2 combines with J gene TRBJ1-1, with no clear D. CDR1 is LGHNA and CDR2 is YNFKEQ in the germline V gene. The CDR3 sequence is 14 residues long. Trimming cost V 4 bases and J 2 bases, with 11 bases left between them. The CDR3 DNA sequence: TGTGCCAGCAGCCCCGCTGGCGGAAACACTGAAGCTTTCTTT. It codes for CASSPAGGNTEAFF.

V is TRBV9 and J is TRBJ1-2; the D gene is possibly TRBD1 (6 bases). V lost 0 bases, J lost 7 bases, and 13 bases lay in between. Germline values: CDR1 SGDLS, CDR2 YYNGEE. The length of the CDR3 is 14 residues. The CDR3 bases are TGTGCCAGCAGCGTAGACCTACAGGGAAGTGGCTACACCTTC. It codes for CASSVDLQGSGYTF.

The CDR3 here is CASSVGAGLYEQYF. CDR3 in DNA: TGTGCCAGCAGCGTAGGAGCAGGACTCTACGAGCAGTACTTC. The V and J genes are TRBV9 and TRBJ2-7; weak D call: TRBD2 (5 bases). The CDR3 length is 14 residues. The germline V gene has CDR1 SGDLS and CDR2 YYNGEE. Trimming removed 0 bases at V and 3 bases at J, with 10 bases between. Full variable domain (remainder filled in from reference TRBV9 and TRBJ2-7): DSGVTQTPKHLITATGQRVTLRCSPRSGDLSVYWYQQSLDQGLQFLIQYYNGEERAKGNILERFSAQQFPDLHSELNLSSLELGDSALYFCASSVGAGLYEQYFGPGTRLTVT.

The table lists this clonotype with a count of one. Here the CDR3 omits its conserved ending phenylalanine or tryptophan, so a read error is the likely source. The chain links TRBV11-2 to TRBJ2-3; no clear D. Germline V CDR1 and CDR2: SGHAT, FQNNGV. The CDR3 loop spans 13 amino acids. V gave up 3 bases and J gave up 0 bases, with 4 bases separating them. CDR3 amino acids: CASSFSSTDTQYS. The CDR3 DNA reads TGTGCCAGCAGCTTTTCCAGCACAGATACGCAGTATTCT.

This clonotype has just a few counts. The V and J genes are TRBV12-3 or TRBV12-4 and TRBJ2-7; the match to TRBD2 covers 11 bases. The V gene end was trimmed by 6 bases and the J gene end by 6 bases; junction bases not matched to a gene: 10. This CDR3 comprises 15 residues. The CDR3 protein is CASRNTGTSGTEQYF. The DNA of the CDR3 is TGTGCCAGCAGGAACACCGGGACTAGCGGAACCGAGCAGTACTTC.

This clonotype was seen a handful of times. The rearrangement uses TRBV5-6 and TRBJ1-1; D remains ambiguous. CDR3 length: 11 residues. Germline lookup yields CDR1 SGHDT and CDR2 YYEEEE. With 6 bases removed from V and 5 bases from J, the gap between germline ends came to 8 bases. The CDR3 DNA follows: TGTGCCAGCAAAAGCGGGACTGAAGCTTTCTTT. This sequence encodes CASKSGTEAFF.

The chain is built from TRBV2 and TRBJ2-6; D is undetermined. Deletions cut 0 bases from V and 4 bases from J, with 7 bases between. The CDR3 sequence is 15 residues long. Germline V CDR1 and CDR2: SNHLY, FYNNEI. The CDR3 DNA is TGTGCCAGCAGTGAAGCCGTCGGCGGGGCCAACGTCCTGACTTTC. This encodes CASSEAVGGANVLTF.

This clonotype has a handful of counts. The V and J genes are TRBV29-1 and TRBJ2-2; TRBD1 aligns across 7 bases. CDR3 length: 13 amino acids. With 5 bases clipped from V and 6 bases from J, the junction kept 6 bases outside the gene matches. In germline, CDR1 is SQVTM, CDR2 ANQGSEA. The DNA of the CDR3 is TGCAGCGTTAGAGAACAGGGGCCCGGGGAGCTGTTTTTT. As protein: CSVREQGPGELFF.

The table lists this clonotype with a few counts. V is TRBV4-2 and J is TRBJ2-7, with TRBD1 matching over 12 bases. This CDR3 region has 17 residues. Losses at the gene ends were 3 bases for V and 4 bases for J; bases not matched to a gene: 10. CDR1 and CDR2 (germline): LGHNA, YNFKEQ. The CDR3 sequence is CASSQESPGQGAYEQYF. The CDR3 DNA sequence: TGTGCCAGCAGCCAGGAATCCCCGGGACAGGGGGCTTACGAGCAGTACTTC.

In this sample, this clonotype turned up many times. V and J are TRBV7-2 and TRBJ2-3, with D hard to call. CDR3 length: 15 amino acids. Germline loops: CDR1 SGHTA, CDR2 FQGNSA. V lost 2 bases, J lost 1 base, and 10 bases lay in between. CDR3 region: CASSLSPFGTDTQYF. CDR3 bases: TGTGCCAGCAGCTTAAGTCCGTTCGGCACAGATACGCAGTATTTT. Full variable domain (remainder filled in from reference TRBV7-2 and TRBJ2-3): GAGVSQSPSNKVTEKGKDVELRCDPISGHTALYWYRQSLGQGLEFLIYFQGNSAPDKSGLPSDRFSAERTGGSVSTLTIQRTQQEDSAVYLCASSLSPFGTDTQYFGPGTRLTVL.